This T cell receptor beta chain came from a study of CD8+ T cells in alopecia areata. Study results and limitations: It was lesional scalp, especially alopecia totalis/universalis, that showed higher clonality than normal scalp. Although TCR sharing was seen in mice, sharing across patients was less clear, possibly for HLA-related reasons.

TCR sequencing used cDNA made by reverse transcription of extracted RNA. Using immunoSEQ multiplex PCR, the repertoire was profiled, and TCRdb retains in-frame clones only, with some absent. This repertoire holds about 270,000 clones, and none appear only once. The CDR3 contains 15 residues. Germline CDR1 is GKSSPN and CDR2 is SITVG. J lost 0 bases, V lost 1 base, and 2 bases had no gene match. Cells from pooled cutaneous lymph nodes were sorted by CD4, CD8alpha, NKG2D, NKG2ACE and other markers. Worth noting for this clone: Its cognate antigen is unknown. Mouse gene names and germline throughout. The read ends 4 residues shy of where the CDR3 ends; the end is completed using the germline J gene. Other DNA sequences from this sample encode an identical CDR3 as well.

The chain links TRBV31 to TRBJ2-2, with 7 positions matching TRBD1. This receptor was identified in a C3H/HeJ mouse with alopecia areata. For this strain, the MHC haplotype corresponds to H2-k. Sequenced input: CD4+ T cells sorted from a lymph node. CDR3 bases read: TGTGCCTGGAGTCGACAGGGTTCAAACACCGGG. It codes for CAWSRQGSNTG. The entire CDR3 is CAWSRQGSNTGQLYF.